What follows is one T cell receptor (beta chain) and its context. Its antigen remains unidentified. This sample is part of a study of OX40 agonist ivuxolimab in advanced cancers. Whole-study context: One hepatocellular carcinoma and a couple of cutaneous melanoma patients partially responded. Study-wide results and limits: Expanded clones tended on average to be more numerous among CD8+ T cells than CD4+.

The V end lost 6 bases, the J end lost 1 base, and 9 bases lay between the germline ends. Germline V gene data show CDR1 as LNHNV and CDR2 as YYDKDF (reference sequence). The CDR3 has 13 residues. Some clones are missing from TCRdb's copy, which holds only in-frame ones; the method was immunoSEQ multiplex PCR. The repertoire holds approximately 32,000 clones, with about 92% as singletons. The material sequenced was CD4+ or CD8+ T cells sorted from blood, taken in a trial of the OX40 agonist ivuxolimab. The genes are TRBV15 and TRBJ1-1; tentatively, D is TRBD1 (5 bases). This TCR came from an adult with an advanced solid tumor such as melanoma, head and neck, liver or kidney cancer. CDR3 bases: TGTGCCACCAGAGCACAGGCGAACACTGAAGCTTTCTTT. Translating gives CATRAQANTEAFF.